These 9 T cell receptor beta chains were all obtained from the same sample, sequenced in a study of graft-versus-host responses after intestinal transplantation. This table comes from immunoSEQ multiplex PCR, and its TCRdb copy is limited to in-frame clones, with some not included. Here the sample spans around 50,000 clones, around 89% being singletons. Their target antigens are unknown. The source was unstimulated CD4+ T cells sorted from spleen or lymph node cells, collected before transplant. These TCRs come from a human donor who was the organ donor for an intestinal transplant.

This chain uses TRBV29-1 with TRBJ1-1; 9 bases align to TRBD1. The CDR3 is 13 residues long. The V gene end was trimmed by 6 bases and the J gene end by 5 bases; junction bases not matched to a gene: 7. From germline, CDR1 is SQVTM and CDR2 ANQGSEA. The CDR3 spells CSVTGTGRTEAFF. The CDR3 nucleotides read TGCAGCGTCACCGGGACAGGGCGAACTGAAGCTTTCTTT.

The genes are TRBV5-6 and TRBJ1-2; D uncertain. CDR1 is SGHDT, CDR2 YYEEEE, per germline. V was clipped by 1 base and J by 0 bases, with 7 bases between them. The CDR3 runs 14 residues. DNA for the CDR3: TGTGCCAGCAGCTTGACCGGGTCTAACTATGGCTACACCTTC. It codes for CASSLTGSNYGYTF.

The rearrangement joins TRBV6-5 to TRBJ1-2, with TRBD1 matching over 11 bases. CDR3 length equals 13 residues. Germline CDR1 reads MNHEY; CDR2 reads SVGAGI. After removal of 5 bases from V and 4 bases from J, the junction contained 0 bases not matched to a gene. Here the CDR3 DNA reads TGTGCCAGCAGTGGGACAGGGGGCTATGGCTACACCTTC. Its translation is CASSGTGGYGYTF.

The chain couples TRBV10-3 to TRBJ2-5; a possible D gene is TRBD2 (6 bases). Germline CDR1 ENHRY, CDR2 SYGVKD. CDR3 length equals 15 residues. V gave up 0 bases and J gave up 5 bases, with 13 bases separating them. The CDR3 spells CAISESGGNGETQYF. The CDR3, as DNA: TGTGCCATCAGTGAGTCTGGCGGGAATGGGGAGACCCAGTACTTC.

The rearrangement links TRBV28 to TRBJ2-7; 9 bases match TRBD1. CDR1 is MDHEN and CDR2 is SYDVKM in the germline V gene. J was trimmed by 5 bases and V by 5 bases; bases with no gene match: 10. The CDR3 is 15 amino acids. The CDR3 bases are TGTGCCAGCAGTCCTGCTGGGACAGGGACCCACGAGCAGTACTTC. Translating it yields CASSPAGTGTHEQYF.

The J gene is TRBJ1-5, the V gene TRBV30; D call uncertain. Trimming stripped 0 bases from V and 3 bases from J, with 12 bases between. This CDR3 region has 15 residues. Germline CDR1 reads GTSNPN; CDR2 reads SVGIG (reference sequence). CDR3 region: CAWSVEHSYNQPQHF. CDR3 DNA: TGTGCCTGGAGTGTAGAGCACAGCTACAATCAGCCCCAGCATTTT.

This clone has just one count. The chain couples TRBV28 to TRBJ2-7; 12 positions agree with TRBD2. V lost 4 bases and J lost 1; bases outside the gene matches: 8. The CDR3 is 17 amino acids. The germline gives CDR1 MDHEN, CDR2 SYDVKM. The CDR3 DNA follows: TGTGCCAGCAGTTCCCCCCGGACTAGCGGGAAATCCTACGAGCAGTACTTC. This codes for CASSSPRTSGKSYEQYF.

The chain recombines TRBV5-1 with TRBJ1-1; no reliable D call. This CDR3 comprises 13 residues. Germline loops: CDR1 SGHRS, CDR2 YFSETQ. Trimming left V 1 base short and J 2 bases short, with 6 bases between. CDR3 residues: CASSLIVNTEAFF. Written as DNA, the CDR3 is TGCGCCAGCAGCTTGATCGTTAACACTGAAGCTTTCTTT.

This clone was observed a single time. CDR3 nucleotides: TGTGCCAGCAGTCCTAGATCCCTCGAAGGGGAGCTGTTTTTT. It translates to CASSPRSLEGELFF. The chain uses TRBV9 and TRBJ2-2; D not certain. Trimming shortened V by 5 bases and J by 8 bases, and 16 bases separated the two germline ends. Germline V gene data show CDR1 as SGDLS and CDR2 as YYNGEE. CDR3 length: 14 residues.